The present entry profiles one TCR beta chain with its context. Researchers ran the PCR with 60 Vbeta and 13 Jbeta primers. Assay: immunoSEQ multiplex PCR; the TCRdb copy retains only in-frame clones and omits some. The sample lists 150,000 to 180,000 clones; roughly 81% were seen once. The data stem from a study of cytomegalovirus exposure and HLA in healthy donors. The germline V gene encodes CDR1 SGHRS and CDR2 YFSETQ. V gave up 4 bases and J gave up 2 bases, with 13 bases separating them. CDR3 length: 15 residues. Sequences were obtained from PBMCs. The receptor comes from a woman aged 18-29 years in good health and CMV-seronegative. The genes are TRBV5-1 and TRBJ2-1, with D maybe TRBD2 (5 bases). CDR3 sequence (DNA): TGCGCCAGCAGCCCTCCAGCGAGGGCCTACAATGAGCAGTTCTTC. Amino acids: CASSPPARAYNEQFF.